This T cell receptor (beta chain) was obtained from a study of beta chain features in type 1 diabetes. Study as a whole: The examined sorted cells totaled roughly 110,000,000 across samples.

Averaging approximately 0.11 L, one heparinised blood draw came from each individual donor. Germline loops: CDR1 SNHLY, CDR2 FYNNEI. V was pared by 5 bases and J by 5 bases, with 12 bases between. This CDR3 spans 13 amino acids. The entirety of the isolated RNA underwent reverse transcription, so expressed TCRB transcripts were sequenced. The repertoire was sequenced with immunoSEQ multiplex PCR; TCRdb's copy has only in-frame clones and lacks some. The repertoire has about 290,000 clones, under 8.5% of them found once; the top ten carry 1%. The receptor was derived from a woman in her late teens or twenties in good health. The specimen sequenced was central memory CD4+ T cells from blood. This chain connects TRBV2 to TRBJ2-5; D possibly corresponds to TRBD2 (6 bases). This CDR3 is CASSWRGSETQYF. DNA for the CDR3: TGTGCCAGCAGTTGGCGGGGCAGCGAGACCCAGTACTTC.